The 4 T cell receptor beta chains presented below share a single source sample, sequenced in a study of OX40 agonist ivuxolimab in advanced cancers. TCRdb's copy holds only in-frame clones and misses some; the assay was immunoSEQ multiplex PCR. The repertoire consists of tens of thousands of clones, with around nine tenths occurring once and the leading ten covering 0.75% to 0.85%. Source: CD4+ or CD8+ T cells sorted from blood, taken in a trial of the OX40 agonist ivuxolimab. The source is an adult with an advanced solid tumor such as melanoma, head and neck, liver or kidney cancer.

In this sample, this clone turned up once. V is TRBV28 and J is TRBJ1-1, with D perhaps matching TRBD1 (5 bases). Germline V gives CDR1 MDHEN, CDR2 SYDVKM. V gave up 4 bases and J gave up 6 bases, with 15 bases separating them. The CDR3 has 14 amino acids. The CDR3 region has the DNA TGTGCCAGCAGTTCACAGGCCCCCGGCGCTGAAGCTTTCTTT. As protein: CASSSQAPGAEAFF.

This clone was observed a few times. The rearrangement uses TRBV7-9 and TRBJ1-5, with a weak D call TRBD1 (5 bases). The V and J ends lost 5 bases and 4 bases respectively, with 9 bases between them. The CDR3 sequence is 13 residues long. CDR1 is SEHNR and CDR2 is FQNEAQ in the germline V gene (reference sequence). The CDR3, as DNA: TGTGCCAGCAGCCCGACAGAAAATCAGCCCCAGCATTTT. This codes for CASSPTENQPQHF. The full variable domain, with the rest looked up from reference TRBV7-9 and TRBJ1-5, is DTGVSQNPRHKITKRGQNVTFRCDPISEHNRLYWYRQTLGQGPEFLTYFQNEAQLEKSRLLSDRFSAERPKGSFSTLEIQRTEQGDSAMYLCASSPTENQPQHFGDGTRLSIL.

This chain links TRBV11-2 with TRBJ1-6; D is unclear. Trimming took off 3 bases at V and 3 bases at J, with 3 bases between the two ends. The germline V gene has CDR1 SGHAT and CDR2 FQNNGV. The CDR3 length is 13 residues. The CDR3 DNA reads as TGTGCCAGCAGCTTTAACTATAATTCACCCCTCCACTTT. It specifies CASSFNYNSPLHF.

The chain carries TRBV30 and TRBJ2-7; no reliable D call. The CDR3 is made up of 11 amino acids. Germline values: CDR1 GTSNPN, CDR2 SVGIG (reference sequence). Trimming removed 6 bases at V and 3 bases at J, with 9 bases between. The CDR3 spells CACWNNYEQYF. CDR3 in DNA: TGTGCCTGTTGGAACAACTACGAGCAGTACTTC.